These T cell receptor beta chains were read from a single sample in a study of blood T cell repertoires in COVID-19. The repertoire was sequenced with immunoSEQ multiplex PCR; TCRdb's copy has only in-frame clones and lacks some. The table includes some 140,000 clones, about 90% detected once. Sequenced input: peripheral blood. Receptors were obtained from a man over 45 with acute or convalescent COVID-19. Both conserved end residues are part of each CDR3. A D gene is named only where the DNA matches it firmly.

TRBV4-1	-	TRBJ1-5	CASSQLNQPQHF	TGCGCCAGCAGCCAACTTAATCAGCCCCAGCATTTT
TRBV3-1/TRBV3-2	-	TRBJ1-4	CASSQDRQMNEKLFF	TGTGCCAGCAGCCAAGATCGACAGATGAATGAAAAACTGTTTTTT
TRBV6-5	TRBD1	TRBJ1-2	CASRGTGAGYTF	TGTGCCAGCAGGGGAACAGGGGCCGGCTACACCTTC
TRBV18	-	TRBJ2-6	CASSREDRTGANVLTF	TGTGCCAGCTCACGGGAGGACCGCACTGGGGCCAACGTCCTGACTTTC
TRBV5-1	TRBD1	TRBJ1-1	CASSLLVGGTANTEAFF	TGCGCCAGCAGCCTTCTGGTCGGCGGGACAGCTAACACTGAAGCTTTCTTT
TRBV18	TRBD2	TRBJ2-5	CASSRLAGHQETQYF	TGTGCCAGCTCACGACTAGCGGGACACCAAGAGACCCAGTACTTC
TRBV6-2/TRBV6-3	-	TRBJ1-2	CASSYRQTDGYTF	TGTGCCAGCAGTTACCGGCAGACAGATGGCTACACCTTC
TRBV28	TRBD2	TRBJ2-1	CASSIRSGRAPDEQFF	TGTGCCAGCAGTATTCGTAGCGGGAGGGCCCCGGATGAGCAGTTCTTC
TRBV11-2	-	TRBJ2-3	CASLKERTFTDTQYF	TGTGCCAGCCTGAAAGAGCGTACTTTCACAGATACGCAGTATTTT
TRBV5-1	-	TRBJ2-1	CASSFSLNEQFF	TGCGCCAGCAGTTTCAGTCTCAATGAGCAGTTCTTC
TRBV18	-	TRBJ2-3	CASSPASSSTDTQYF	TGTGCCAGCTCACCTGCTAGTTCTAGCACAGATACGCAGTATTTT
TRBV30	TRBD1	TRBJ1-2	CAWRQGAGYGYTF	TGTGCCTGGAGACAGGGGGCTGGCTATGGCTACACCTTC
TRBV5-1	TRBD2	TRBJ2-1	CASSLREGSYNEQFF	TGCGCCAGCAGCTTGCGGGAGGGATCCTACAATGAGCAGTTCTTC
TRBV30	-	TRBJ2-3	CAWSVFRSSTDTQYF	TGTGCCTGGAGTGTGTTCAGATCTAGCACAGATACGCAGTATTTT
TRBV5-1	-	TRBJ1-1	CASSLSHPGRGNTEAFF	TGCGCCAGCAGCTTGTCCCATCCGGGCCGGGGGAACACTGAAGCTTTCTTT
TRBV27	-	TRBJ1-1	CASSPEGRGRLTEAFF	TGTGCCAGCAGCCCAGAGGGGAGGGGACGGCTCACTGAAGCTTTCTTT
TRBV10-1	TRBD2	TRBJ2-7	CASSLGTSGYEQYF	TGCGCCAGCAGCCTGGGGACTAGCGGCTACGAGCAGTACTTC
TRBV6-5	-	TRBJ2-2	CASSPDTQRTGELFF	TGTGCCAGCAGCCCCGACACCCAAAGGACCGGGGAGCTGTTTTTT
TRBV9	-	TRBJ2-5	CASSEVPENQETQYF	TGTGCCAGCAGCGAGGTCCCGGAGAATCAAGAGACCCAGTACTTC
TRBV10-3	-	TRBJ1-5	CAISDSGPQHF	TGTGCCATCAGTGACTCGGGGCCCCAGCATTTT